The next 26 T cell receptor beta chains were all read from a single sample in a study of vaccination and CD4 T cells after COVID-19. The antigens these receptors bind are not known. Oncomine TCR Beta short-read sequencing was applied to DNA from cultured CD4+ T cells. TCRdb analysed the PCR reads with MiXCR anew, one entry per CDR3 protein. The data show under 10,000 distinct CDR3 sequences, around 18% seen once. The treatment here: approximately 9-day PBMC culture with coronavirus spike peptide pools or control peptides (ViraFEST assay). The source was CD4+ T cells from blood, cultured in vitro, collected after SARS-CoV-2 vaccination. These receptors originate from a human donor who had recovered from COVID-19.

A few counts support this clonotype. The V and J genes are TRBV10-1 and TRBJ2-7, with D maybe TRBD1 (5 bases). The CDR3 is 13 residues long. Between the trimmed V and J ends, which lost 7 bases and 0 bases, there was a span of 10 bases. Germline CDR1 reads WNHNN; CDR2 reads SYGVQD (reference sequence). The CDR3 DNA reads TGCGCCAGCAAAATTCAGGGCTCCTACGAGCAGTACTTC. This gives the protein CASKIQGSYEQYF.

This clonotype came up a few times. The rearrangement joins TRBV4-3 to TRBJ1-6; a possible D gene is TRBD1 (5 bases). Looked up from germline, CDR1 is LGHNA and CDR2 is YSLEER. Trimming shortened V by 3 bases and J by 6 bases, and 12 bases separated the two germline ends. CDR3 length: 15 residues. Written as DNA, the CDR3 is TGCGCCAGCAGCCAGGGCCGGGACGGTAATTCACCCCTCCACTTT. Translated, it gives CASSQGRDGNSPLHF.

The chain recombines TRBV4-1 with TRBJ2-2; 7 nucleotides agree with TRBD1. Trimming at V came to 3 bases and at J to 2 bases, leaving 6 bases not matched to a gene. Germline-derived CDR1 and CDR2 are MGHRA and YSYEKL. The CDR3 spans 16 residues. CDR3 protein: CASSQGQFLNTGELFF. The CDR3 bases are TGCGCCAGCAGCCAGGGACAGTTCCTAAACACCGGGGAGCTGTTTTTT.

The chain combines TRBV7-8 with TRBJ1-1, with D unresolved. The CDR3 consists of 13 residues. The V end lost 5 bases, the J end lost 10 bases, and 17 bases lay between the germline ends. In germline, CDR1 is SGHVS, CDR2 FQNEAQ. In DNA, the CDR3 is TGTGCCAGCAGCCTCGATGTGGTCCGCGGAGCTTTCTTT. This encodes CASSLDVVRGAFF.

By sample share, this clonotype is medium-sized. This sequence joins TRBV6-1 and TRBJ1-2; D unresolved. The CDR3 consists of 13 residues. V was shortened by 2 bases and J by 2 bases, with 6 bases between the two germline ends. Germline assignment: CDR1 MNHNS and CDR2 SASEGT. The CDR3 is CASSEKENYGYTF. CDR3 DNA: TGTGCCAGCAGTGAAAAGGAGAACTATGGCTACACCTTC.

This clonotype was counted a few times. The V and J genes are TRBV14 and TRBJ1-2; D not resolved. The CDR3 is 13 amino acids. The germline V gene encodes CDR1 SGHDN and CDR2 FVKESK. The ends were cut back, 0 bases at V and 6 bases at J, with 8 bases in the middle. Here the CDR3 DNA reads TGTGCCAGCAGCCAAGACTTGGTGGATGGCTACACCTTC. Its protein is CASSQDLVDGYTF.

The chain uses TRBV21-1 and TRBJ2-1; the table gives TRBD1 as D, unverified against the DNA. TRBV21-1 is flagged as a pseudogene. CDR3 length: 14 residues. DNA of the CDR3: TGTGCCACACCCCGGGACCCCCACCGCGGTGAGCAGTTCTTC. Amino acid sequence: CATPRDPHRGEQFF.

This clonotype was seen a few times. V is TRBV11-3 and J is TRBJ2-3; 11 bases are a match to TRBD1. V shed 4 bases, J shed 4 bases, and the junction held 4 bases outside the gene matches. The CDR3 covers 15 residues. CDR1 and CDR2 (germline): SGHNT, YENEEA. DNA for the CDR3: TGTGCCAGCAGCTCGGGACAGGGGGTAGCAGATACGCAGTATTTT. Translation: CASSSGQGVADTQYF.

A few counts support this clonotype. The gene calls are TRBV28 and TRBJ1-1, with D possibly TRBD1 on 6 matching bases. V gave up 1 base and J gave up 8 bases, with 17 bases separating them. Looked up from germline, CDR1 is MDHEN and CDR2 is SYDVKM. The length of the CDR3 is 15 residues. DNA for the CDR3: TGTGCCAGCAGTTTATACTCTACAGGGTCCAACGAAGCTTTCTTT. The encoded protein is CASSLYSTGSNEAFF.

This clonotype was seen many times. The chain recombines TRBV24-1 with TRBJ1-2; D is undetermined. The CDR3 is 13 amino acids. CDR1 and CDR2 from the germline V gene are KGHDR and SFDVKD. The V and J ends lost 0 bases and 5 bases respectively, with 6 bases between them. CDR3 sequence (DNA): TGTGCCACCAGTGATTTGCGAGGATATGGCTACACCTTC. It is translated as CATSDLRGYGYTF.

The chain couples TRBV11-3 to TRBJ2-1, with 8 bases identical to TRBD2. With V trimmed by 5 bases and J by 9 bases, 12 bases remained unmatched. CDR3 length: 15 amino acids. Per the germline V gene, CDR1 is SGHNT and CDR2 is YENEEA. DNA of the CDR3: TGTGCCAGCAGCCCATTGACGGGGGGGCCAGGTGAGCAGTTCTTC. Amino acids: CASSPLTGGPGEQFF.

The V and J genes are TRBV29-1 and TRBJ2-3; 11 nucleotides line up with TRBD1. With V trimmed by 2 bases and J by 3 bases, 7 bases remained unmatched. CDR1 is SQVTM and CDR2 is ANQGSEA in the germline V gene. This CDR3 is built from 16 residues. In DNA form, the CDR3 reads TGCAGCGTTGAAAACCCCGGGACAGGGGGTACAGATACGCAGTATTTT. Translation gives CSVENPGTGGTDTQYF.

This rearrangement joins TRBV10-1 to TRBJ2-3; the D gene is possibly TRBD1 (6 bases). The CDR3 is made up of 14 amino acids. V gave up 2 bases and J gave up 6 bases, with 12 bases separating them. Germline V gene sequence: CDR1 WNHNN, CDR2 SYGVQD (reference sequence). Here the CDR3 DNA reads TGCGCCAGCAGTGAGGACGGGACAAGGGATACGCAGTATTTT. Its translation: CASSEDGTRDTQYF.

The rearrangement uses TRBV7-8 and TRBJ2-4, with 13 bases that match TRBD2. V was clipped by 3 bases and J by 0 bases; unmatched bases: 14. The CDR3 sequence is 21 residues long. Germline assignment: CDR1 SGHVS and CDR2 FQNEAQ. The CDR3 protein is CASSFPRTSGGDLLAKNIQYF. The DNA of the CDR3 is TGTGCCAGCAGCTTTCCGAGGACTAGCGGGGGCGATCTCCTAGCCAAAAACATTCAGTACTTC.

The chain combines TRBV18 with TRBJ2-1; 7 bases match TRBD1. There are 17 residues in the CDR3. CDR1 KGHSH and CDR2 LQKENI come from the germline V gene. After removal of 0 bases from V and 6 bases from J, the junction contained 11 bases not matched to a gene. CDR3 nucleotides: TGTGCCAGCTCACCACCGAACAGGGGCCTGGAGTCCAATGAGCAGTTCTTC. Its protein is CASSPPNRGLESNEQFF.

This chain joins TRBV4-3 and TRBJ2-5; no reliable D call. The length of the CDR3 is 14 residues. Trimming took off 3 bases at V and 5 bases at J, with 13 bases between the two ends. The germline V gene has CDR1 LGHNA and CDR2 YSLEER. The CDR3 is CASSHERRSETQYF. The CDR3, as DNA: TGCGCCAGCAGCCATGAACGTCGATCGGAGACCCAGTACTTC.

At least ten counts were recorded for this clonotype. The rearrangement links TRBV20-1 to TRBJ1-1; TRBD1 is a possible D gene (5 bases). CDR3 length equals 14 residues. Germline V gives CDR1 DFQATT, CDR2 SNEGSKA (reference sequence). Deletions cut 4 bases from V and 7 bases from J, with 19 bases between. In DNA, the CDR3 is TGCAGTGCTACCTTCCCCCGAGGACAACGTGAAGCTTTCTTT. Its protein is CSATFPRGQREAFF.

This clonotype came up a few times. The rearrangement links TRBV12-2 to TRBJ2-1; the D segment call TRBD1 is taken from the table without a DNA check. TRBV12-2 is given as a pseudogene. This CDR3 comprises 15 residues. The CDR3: CASRSGQGRCNEQFF. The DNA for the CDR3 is TGTGCAAGTCGCTCCGGACAGGGAAGGTGCAATGAGCAGTTCTTC.

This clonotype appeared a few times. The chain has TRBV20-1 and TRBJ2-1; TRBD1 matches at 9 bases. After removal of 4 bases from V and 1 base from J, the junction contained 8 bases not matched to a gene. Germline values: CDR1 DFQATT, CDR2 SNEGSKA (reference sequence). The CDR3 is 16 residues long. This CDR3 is CSAINLGQGSYNEQFF. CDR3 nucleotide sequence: TGCAGTGCTATCAACCTGGGACAGGGATCCTACAATGAGCAGTTCTTC.

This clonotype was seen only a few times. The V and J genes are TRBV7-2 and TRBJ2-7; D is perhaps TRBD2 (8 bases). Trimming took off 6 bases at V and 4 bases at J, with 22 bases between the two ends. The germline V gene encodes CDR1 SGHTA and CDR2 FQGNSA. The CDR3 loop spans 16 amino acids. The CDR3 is CASSQGGRAGGYEQYF. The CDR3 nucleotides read TGTGCCAGCAGTCAGGGGGGCCGGGCGGGGGGTTACGAGCAGTACTTC.

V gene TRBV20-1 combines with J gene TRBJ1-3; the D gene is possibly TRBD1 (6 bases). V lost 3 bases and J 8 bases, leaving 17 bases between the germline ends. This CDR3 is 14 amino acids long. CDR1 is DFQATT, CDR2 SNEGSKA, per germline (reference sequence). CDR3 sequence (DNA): TGCAGTGCTAGCCGGGACATGGGCGCCGACACCATATATTTT. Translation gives CSASRDMGADTIYF.

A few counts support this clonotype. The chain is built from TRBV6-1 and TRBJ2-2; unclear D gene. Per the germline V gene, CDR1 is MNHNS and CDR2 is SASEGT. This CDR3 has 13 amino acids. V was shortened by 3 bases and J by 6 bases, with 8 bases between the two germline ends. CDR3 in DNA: TGTGCCAGCAGTGATTCGGAATCCGGGGAGCTGTTTTTT. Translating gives CASSDSESGELFF.

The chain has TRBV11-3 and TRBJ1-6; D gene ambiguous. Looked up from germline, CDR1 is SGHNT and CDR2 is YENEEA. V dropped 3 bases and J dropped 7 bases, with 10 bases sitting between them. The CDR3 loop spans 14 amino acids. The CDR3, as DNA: TGTGCCAGCAGCTTGGAATTTGGGAATTCACCCCTCCACTTT. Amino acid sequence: CASSLEFGNSPLHF.

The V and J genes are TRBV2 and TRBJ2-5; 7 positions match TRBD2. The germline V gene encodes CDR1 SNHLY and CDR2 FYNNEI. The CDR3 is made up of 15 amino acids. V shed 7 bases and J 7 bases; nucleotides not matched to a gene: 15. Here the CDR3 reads CASNRGIAGAGTQYF. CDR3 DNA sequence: TGTGCCAGCAACCGGGGTATAGCGGGCGCGGGGACCCAGTACTTC.

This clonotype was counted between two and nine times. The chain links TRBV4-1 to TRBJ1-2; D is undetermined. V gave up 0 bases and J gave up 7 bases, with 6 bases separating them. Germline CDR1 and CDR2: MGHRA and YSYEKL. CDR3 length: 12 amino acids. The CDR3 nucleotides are TGCGCCAGCAGCCAAGATTACGCTGGCTACACCTTC. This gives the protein CASSQDYAGYTF.

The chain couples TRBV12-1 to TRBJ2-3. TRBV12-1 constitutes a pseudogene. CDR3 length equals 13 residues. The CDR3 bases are TGTGCCAGCAGCTTTGATTCCCAAGATACGCAGTATTTT. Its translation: CASSFDSQDTQYF.